The T cell receptor beta chain described here comes from a study of blood T cells in healthy people across ages. Study outcomes and limitations: In older individuals, TCR beta diversity per million T cells was lower, falling roughly linearly with age.

A J-beta primer mix and a sample-barcoded 5' primer were used in a second PCR of about 7 to 12 cycles. TCRdb re-called the 5' RACE reads through MiXCR, storing one row per CDR3 protein. The sample contains 650,000 to 1,000,000 distinct CDR3 sequences, about 37% of which appear only once. Every participating donor contributed about 10 milliliters of peripheral blood through a draw. The germline V and J ends were trimmed by 1 base and 4 bases, with 13 bases remaining between them. The CDR3 is 15 residues long. Germline V gene lookup returns CDR1 SGHTA and CDR2 FQGTGA. Points on this clonotype: Its specificity is not known.

The TCR sequence derives from a man between 18 and 29 years old in good health. Material for sequencing was blood. The chain couples TRBV7-3 to TRBJ1-2; D is uncertain. This CDR3 reads CASSLSGTGSYGYTF. CDR3 in DNA: TGTGCCAGCAGCTTAAGTGGCACCGGATCCTATGGCTACACCTTC.